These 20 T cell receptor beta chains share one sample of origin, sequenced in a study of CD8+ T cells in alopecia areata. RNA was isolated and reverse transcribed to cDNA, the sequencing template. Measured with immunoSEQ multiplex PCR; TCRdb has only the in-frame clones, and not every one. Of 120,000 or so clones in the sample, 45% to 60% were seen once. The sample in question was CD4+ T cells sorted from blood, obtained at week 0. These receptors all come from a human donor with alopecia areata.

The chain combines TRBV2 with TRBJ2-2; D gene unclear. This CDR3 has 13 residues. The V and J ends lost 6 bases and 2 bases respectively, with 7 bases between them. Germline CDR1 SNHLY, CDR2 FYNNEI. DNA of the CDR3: TGTGCCAGCAGGGTCACTAACACCGGGGAGCTGTTTTTT. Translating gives CASRVTNTGELFF. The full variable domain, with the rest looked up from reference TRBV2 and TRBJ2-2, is EPEVTQTPSHQVTQMGQEVILRCVPISNHLYFYWYRQILGQKVEFLVSFYNNEISEKSEIFDDQFSVERPDGSNFTLKIRSTKLEDSAMYFCASRVTNTGELFFGEGSRLTVL.

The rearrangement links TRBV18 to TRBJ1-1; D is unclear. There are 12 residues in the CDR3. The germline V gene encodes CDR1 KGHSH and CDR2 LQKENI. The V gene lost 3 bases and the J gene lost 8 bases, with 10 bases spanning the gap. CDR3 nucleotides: TGTGCCAGCTCACCCACCCGGGAAGAAGCTTTCTTT. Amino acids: CASSPTREEAFF.

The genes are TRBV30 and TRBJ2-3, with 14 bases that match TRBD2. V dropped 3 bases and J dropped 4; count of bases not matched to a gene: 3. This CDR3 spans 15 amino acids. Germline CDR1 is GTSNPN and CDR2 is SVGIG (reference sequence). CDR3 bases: TGTGCCTGGAGCCCGACTAGCGGGAGGGCAGATACGCAGTATTTT. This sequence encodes CAWSPTSGRADTQYF.

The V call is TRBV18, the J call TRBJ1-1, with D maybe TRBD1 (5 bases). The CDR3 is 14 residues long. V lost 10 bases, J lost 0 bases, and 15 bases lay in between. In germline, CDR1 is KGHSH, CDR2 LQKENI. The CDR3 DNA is TGTGCCACAAGCACCGGGACTTTGAACACTGAAGCTTTCTTT. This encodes CATSTGTLNTEAFF.

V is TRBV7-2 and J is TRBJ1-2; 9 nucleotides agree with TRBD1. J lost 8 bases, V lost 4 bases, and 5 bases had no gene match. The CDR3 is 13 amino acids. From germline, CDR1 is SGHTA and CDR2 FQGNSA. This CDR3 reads CASSWDRAGGYTF. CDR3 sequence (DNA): TGTGCCAGCAGCTGGGACAGGGCGGGAGGCTACACCTTC.

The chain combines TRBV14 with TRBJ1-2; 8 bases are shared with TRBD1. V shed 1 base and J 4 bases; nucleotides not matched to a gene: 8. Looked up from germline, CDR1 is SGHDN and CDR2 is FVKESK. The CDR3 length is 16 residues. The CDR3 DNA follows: TGTGCCAGCAGCCAAGTGCGGACAGGGTCTGTCTATGGCTACACCTTC. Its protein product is CASSQVRTGSVYGYTF.

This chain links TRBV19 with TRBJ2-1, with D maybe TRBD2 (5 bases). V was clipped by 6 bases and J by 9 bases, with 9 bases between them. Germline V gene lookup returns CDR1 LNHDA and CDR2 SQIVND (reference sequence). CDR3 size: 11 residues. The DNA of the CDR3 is TGTGCCAGTAGCGCCAGCGGTGAGCAGTTCTTC. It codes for CASSASGEQFF.

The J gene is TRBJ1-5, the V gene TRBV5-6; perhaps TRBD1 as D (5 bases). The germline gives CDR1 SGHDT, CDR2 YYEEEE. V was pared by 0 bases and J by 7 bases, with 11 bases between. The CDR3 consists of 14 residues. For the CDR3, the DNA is TGTGCCAGCAGCTTGGGGTCTGGGGGACAGCCCCAGCATTTT. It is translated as CASSLGSGGQPQHF. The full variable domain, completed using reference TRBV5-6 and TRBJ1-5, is DAGVTQSPTHLIKTRGQQVTLRCSPKSGHDTVSWYQQALGQGPQFIFQYYEEEERQRGNFPDRFSGHQFPNYSSELNVNALLLGDSALYLCASSLGSGGQPQHFGDGTRLSIL.

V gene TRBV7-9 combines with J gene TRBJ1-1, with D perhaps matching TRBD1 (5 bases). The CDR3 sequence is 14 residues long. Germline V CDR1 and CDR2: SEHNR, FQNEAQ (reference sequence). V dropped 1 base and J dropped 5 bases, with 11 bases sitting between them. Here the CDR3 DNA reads TGTGCCAGCAGCTTAGAGAGGAAGGGGACTGAAGCTTTCTTT. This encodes CASSLERKGTEAFF.

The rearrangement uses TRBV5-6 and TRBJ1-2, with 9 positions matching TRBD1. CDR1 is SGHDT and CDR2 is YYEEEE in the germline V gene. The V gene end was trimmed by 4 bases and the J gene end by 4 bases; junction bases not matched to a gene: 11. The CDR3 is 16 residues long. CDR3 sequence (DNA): TGTGCCAGCAGCGTGTACAGGGGGCTAGAGCTCTATGGCTACACCTTC. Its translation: CASSVYRGLELYGYTF.

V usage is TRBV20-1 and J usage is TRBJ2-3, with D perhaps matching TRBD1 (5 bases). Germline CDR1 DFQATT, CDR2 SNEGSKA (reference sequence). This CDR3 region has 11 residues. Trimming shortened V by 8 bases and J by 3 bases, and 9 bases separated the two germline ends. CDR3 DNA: TGCAGTACACAGGCGACAGATACGCAGTATTTT. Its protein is CSTQATDTQYF.

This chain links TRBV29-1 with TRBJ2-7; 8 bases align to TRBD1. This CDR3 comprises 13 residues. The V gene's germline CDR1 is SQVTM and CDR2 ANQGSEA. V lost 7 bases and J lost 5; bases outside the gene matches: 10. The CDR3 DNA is TGCAGCGCCCTCCGGGCAGGGGGCAACGAGCAGTACTTC. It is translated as CSALRAGGNEQYF.

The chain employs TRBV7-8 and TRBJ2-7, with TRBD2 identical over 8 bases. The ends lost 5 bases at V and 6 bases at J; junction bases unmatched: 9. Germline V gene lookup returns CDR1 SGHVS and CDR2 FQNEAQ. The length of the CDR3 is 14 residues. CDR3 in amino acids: CASSITSGEGEQYF. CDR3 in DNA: TGTGCCAGCAGCATCACTAGCGGAGAGGGCGAGCAGTACTTC.

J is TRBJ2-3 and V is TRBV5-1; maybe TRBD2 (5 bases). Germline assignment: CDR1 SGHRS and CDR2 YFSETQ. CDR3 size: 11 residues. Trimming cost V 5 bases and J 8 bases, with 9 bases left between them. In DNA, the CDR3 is TGCGCCAGCAGGGACTCAGCTACGCAGTATTTT. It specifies CASRDSATQYF.

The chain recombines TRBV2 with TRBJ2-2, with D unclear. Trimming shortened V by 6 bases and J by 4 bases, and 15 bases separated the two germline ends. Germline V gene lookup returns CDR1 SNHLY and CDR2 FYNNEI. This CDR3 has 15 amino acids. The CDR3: CASSLILATTGELFF. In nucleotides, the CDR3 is TGTGCCAGCAGCTTAATTCTGGCAACCACCGGGGAGCTGTTTTTT.

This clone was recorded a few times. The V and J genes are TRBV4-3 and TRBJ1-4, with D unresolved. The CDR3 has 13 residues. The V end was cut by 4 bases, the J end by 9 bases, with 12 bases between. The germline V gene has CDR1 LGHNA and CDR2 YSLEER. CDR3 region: CASSPGGWKKLFF. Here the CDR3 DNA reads TGCGCCAGCAGCCCAGGCGGTTGGAAAAAACTGTTTTTT.

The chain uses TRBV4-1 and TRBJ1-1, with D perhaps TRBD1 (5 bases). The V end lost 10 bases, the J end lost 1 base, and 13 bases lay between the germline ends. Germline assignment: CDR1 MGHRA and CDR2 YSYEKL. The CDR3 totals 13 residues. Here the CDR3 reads CATSNRKNTEAFF. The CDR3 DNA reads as TGCGCCACCTCGAACAGGAAGAACACTGAAGCTTTCTTT.

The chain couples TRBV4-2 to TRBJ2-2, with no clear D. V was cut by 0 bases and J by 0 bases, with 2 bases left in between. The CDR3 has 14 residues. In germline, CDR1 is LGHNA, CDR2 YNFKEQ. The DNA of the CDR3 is TGTGCCAGCAGCCAAGATACGAACACCGGGGAGCTGTTTTTT. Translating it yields CASSQDTNTGELFF.

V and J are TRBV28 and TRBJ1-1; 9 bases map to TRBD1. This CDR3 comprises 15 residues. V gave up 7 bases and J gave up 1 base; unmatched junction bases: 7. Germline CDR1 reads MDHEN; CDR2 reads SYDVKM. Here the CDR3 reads CASIPGQGKNTEAFF. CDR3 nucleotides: TGTGCCAGCATTCCGGGACAGGGCAAGAACACTGAAGCTTTCTTT.

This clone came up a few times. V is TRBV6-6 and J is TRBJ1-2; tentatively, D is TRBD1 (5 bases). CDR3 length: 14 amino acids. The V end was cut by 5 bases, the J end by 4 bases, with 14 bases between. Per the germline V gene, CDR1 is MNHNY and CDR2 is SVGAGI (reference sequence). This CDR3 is CASSQPGPPYGYTF. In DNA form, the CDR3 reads TGTGCCAGCAGTCAACCGGGACCCCCCTATGGCTACACCTTC.